These 15 T cell receptor beta chains originate from one sample sequenced in a study of T cell changes during pregnancy in multiple sclerosis. Clones were sequenced by immunoSEQ multiplex PCR, and TCRdb holds only the in-frame ones, with some missing. The sample lists tens of thousands of clones, 85% to 95% occurring once. The sequencing here drew on peripheral blood, taken after pregnancy. Receptors were obtained from a female donor in good health, enrolled as a control in a pregnancy study.

J is TRBJ2-7 and V is TRBV18; D is possibly TRBD1 (5 bases). This CDR3 spans 15 amino acids. Looked up from germline, CDR1 is KGHSH and CDR2 is LQKENI. V lost 6 bases to trimming and J lost 4 bases, with 19 bases between them. CDR3 DNA sequence: TGTGCCAGCTCCCCATCCCTGACAGAGACTTACGAGCAGTACTTC. Protein product: CASSPSLTETYEQYF.

This chain links TRBV27 with TRBJ2-7, with TRBD2 as a possible D gene (6 bases). The CDR3 spans 16 residues. V shed 3 bases and J shed 3 bases, with 18 bases lying between them. CDR1 and CDR2 from the germline V gene are MNHEY and SMNVEV (reference sequence). CDR3: CASSFSMGDSHYEQYF. CDR3 sequence (DNA): TGTGCCAGCAGTTTCAGTATGGGGGACTCCCACTACGAGCAGTACTTC.

The chain links TRBV5-4 to TRBJ1-4; D call uncertain. The CDR3 is 14 residues long. Trimming took 4 bases from V and 5 from J, leaving 12 bases between them. CDR1 is SGHNT and CDR2 is YYREEE in the germline V gene (reference sequence). Written as DNA, the CDR3 is TGTGCCAGCAGCCGCGGGTCGGGAAATGAAAAACTGTTTTTT. Translation: CASSRGSGNEKLFF.

The CDR3 spells CASSRPQARSDTQYF. CDR3 nucleotide sequence: TGTGCCAGCAGTAGGCCCCAAGCGCGGTCGGATACGCAGTATTTT. V is TRBV6-9 and J is TRBJ2-3; no firm D call. V was pared by 5 bases and J by 6 bases, with 18 bases between. In germline, CDR1 is MNHGY, CDR2 SVAAGI. The CDR3 is 15 amino acids.

The CDR3 region is CASSPRFGANVLTF. The CDR3 DNA sequence: TGTGCCAGCAGCCCCCGGTTCGGGGCCAACGTCCTGACTTTC. The V call is TRBV7-9, the J call TRBJ2-6; D unclear. The CDR3 loop spans 14 amino acids. V dropped 5 bases and J dropped 4 bases, with 9 bases sitting between them. Germline lookup yields CDR1 SEHNR and CDR2 FQNEAQ (reference sequence).

This chain joins TRBV19 and TRBJ2-3; TRBD2 matches 15 bases. Losses at the gene ends were 6 bases for V and 5 bases for J; bases not matched to a gene: 6. Germline assignment: CDR1 LNHDA and CDR2 SQIVND (reference sequence). The CDR3 spans 16 residues. The CDR3 DNA is TGTGCCAGTAGCCTCGGACTAGCGGGAGGGGGAGATACGCAGTATTTT. The encoded protein is CASSLGLAGGGDTQYF. Filled out from reference TRBV19 and TRBJ2-3, the complete variable domain reads DGGITQSPKYLFRKEGQNVTLSCEQNLNHDAMYWYRQDPGQGLRLIYYSQIVNDFQKGDIAEGYSVSREKKESFPLTVTSAQKNPTAFYLCASSLGLAGGGDTQYFGPGTRLTVL.

The chain couples TRBV5-1 to TRBJ2-1; 9 bases agree with TRBD2. V was clipped by 2 bases and J by 7 bases; unmatched bases: 10. The CDR3 extends over 16 amino acids. In germline, CDR1 is SGHRS, CDR2 YFSETQ. The CDR3 nucleotides read TGCGCCAGCAGCTTATTAGCGGGAGAGGGGTGGAATGAGCAGTTCTTC. Its protein product is CASSLLAGEGWNEQFF.

The chain is built from TRBV28 and TRBJ1-2; D perhaps matches TRBD1 (5 bases). The CDR3 covers 14 residues. Per the germline V gene, CDR1 is MDHEN and CDR2 is SYDVKM. V lost 6 bases, J lost 2 bases, and 13 bases lay in between. CDR3 amino acids: CASSQTRVNYGYTF. Written as DNA, the CDR3 is TGTGCCAGCAGCCAAACCAGGGTAAACTATGGCTACACCTTC.

The V and J genes are TRBV7-9 and TRBJ2-5; possibly TRBD1 for D (5 bases). Trimming removed 1 base from V and 6 bases from J, with 9 bases in between. Germline CDR1 reads SEHNR; CDR2 reads FQNEAQ (reference sequence). This CDR3 spans 13 amino acids. CDR3 nucleotides: TGTGCCAGCAGCTTAGGGGGCAGCAAGACCCAGTACTTC. It translates to CASSLGGSKTQYF.

V is TRBV27 and J is TRBJ2-1, with TRBD2 as a possible D gene (6 bases). V gave up 2 bases and J gave up 7 bases, with 6 bases separating them. CDR1 and CDR2 (germline): MNHEY, SMNVEV (reference sequence). CDR3 length equals 12 residues. CDR3 sequence (DNA): TGTGCCAGCAGTTTAGGGGGGAATGAGCAGTTCTTC. Its translation is CASSLGGNEQFF.

The chain uses TRBV2 and TRBJ2-2; a weak D match, TRBD1 (5 bases). Deletions cut 4 bases from V and 5 bases from J, with 14 bases between. The CDR3 extends over 15 amino acids. CDR1 and CDR2 from the germline V gene are SNHLY and FYNNEI. The CDR3 spells CASSVNSGWTGELFF. The CDR3 nucleotides are TGTGCCAGCAGTGTTAATTCAGGGTGGACCGGGGAGCTGTTTTTT.

CDR3 nucleotides: TGTGCCAGCAAAGGACAGATTAATGAAAAACTGTTTTTT. It translates to CASKGQINEKLFF. The chain has TRBV25-1 and TRBJ1-4; perhaps TRBD1 as D (6 bases). CDR3 size: 13 residues. Germline-derived CDR1 and CDR2 are MGHDK and SYGVNS. Deletions cut 7 bases from V and 4 bases from J, with 10 bases between.

In this sample, this clone turned up once. The genes are TRBV27 and TRBJ1-5, with no clear D. Looked up from germline, CDR1 is MNHEY and CDR2 is SMNVEV (reference sequence). The CDR3 consists of 14 residues. Between the trimmed V and J ends, which lost 5 bases and 4 bases, there was a span of 12 bases. For the CDR3, the DNA is TGTGCCAGCAGTCCTCGGGTAGAAAATCAGCCCCAGCATTTT. It specifies CASSPRVENQPQHF.

In the case of this clone: Relative to the germline gene, one junction end is altered; a read error may explain this. The chain has TRBV15 and TRBJ2-5; tentatively, D is TRBD2 (6 bases). CDR3 length: 14 amino acids. Germline assignment: CDR1 LNHNV and CDR2 YYDKDF (reference sequence). CDR3 protein: CATSGDPEGETQYF. CDR3 DNA: TGTGCCACCAGCGGAGACCCGGAGGGAGAGACCCAGTACTTC.

This sequence joins TRBV2 and TRBJ2-5; weak D call: TRBD2 (6 bases). Germline CDR1 is SNHLY and CDR2 is FYNNEI. CDR3 length: 14 amino acids. With 5 bases removed from V and 4 bases from J, the gap between germline ends came to 14 bases. The CDR3, as DNA: TGTGCCAGCAGTCGGGACTCCTTGAGAGAGACCCAGTACTTC. Amino acids: CASSRDSLRETQYF.